This T cell receptor beta chain was sequenced for a study of blood T cells in healthy people across ages. Study-wide findings and caveats: Strong correlation linked observed beta diversity and percent naive T cells. Reliance upon unsorted PBMCs precluded definitive naive versus antigen-experienced comparison. With donor CMV status unknown, expanded clonotype changes were possibly confounded.

A remark on this clonotype: What it binds is not known.

Combining a sample-barcoded 5' primer with a J-beta primer mix, a second PCR ran for roughly 6 to 12 cycles. Every cDNA molecule carried a tag from a template-switch adaptor bearing 12 random nucleotides. TCRdb called the 5' RACE reads again in MiXCR, with one record for every CDR3 protein. The table lists 660,000 or so distinct CDR3 sequences, 45% to 65% of them singletons. The V gene lost 5 bases and the J gene lost 5 bases, with 19 bases spanning the gap. This CDR3 comprises 15 residues. Germline-derived CDR1 and CDR2 are DFQATT and SNEGSKA (reference sequence). Material for sequencing was blood. This clonotype originated in a man in his 60s in good health. This chain connects TRBV20-1 to TRBJ2-1, with D perhaps TRBD2 (7 bases). The CDR3 loop is CSAEVVGGPDNEQFF. The CDR3 nucleotides read TGCAGTGCTGAGGTGGTGGGGGGGCCGGACAATGAGCAGTTCTTC.